These T cell receptor beta chains were read from a single sample in a study of T cell repertoires in cytomegalovirus infection. TCRdb re-derived calls from the reads in MiXCR, one entry per CDR3 protein. The table records around 300,000 distinct CDR3 sequences, 20% to 25% of them present only once. These TCRs' antigens remain unknown. Sequenced material: cultured PBMCs, taken from culture after CMV antigen stimulation. The source of these receptors is a human donor in good health (CMV status not recorded). Some clones in this sample may be carry-over from other donors' samples. Both conserved end residues are part of each CDR3. D genes are given only for firm matches. For some rows the clone size is stated as once, few or many, or as a class when expanded; others skip it.

-	TRBJ2-5	many	TRBV12-3/TRBV12-4	TGTGCCAGCAGCGGAAGGGGCTCCCAAGAGACCCAGTACTTC	CASSGRGSQETQYF
TRBD2	TRBJ2-7	-	TRBV12-3/TRBV12-4	TGTGCCAGCGGGACTAGCGGTAGTCAGCAGTACTTC	CASGTSGSQQYF
TRBD1	TRBJ2-7	few	TRBV20-1	TGCAGTGCTGCCCTTCAACAGGGGGGCGAGCAGTACTTC	CSAALQQGGEQYF
TRBD2	TRBJ2-1	few	TRBV15	TGTGCCACCAGCAGGCCTAGCGGGAGTAATGAGCAGTTCTTC	CATSRPSGSNEQFF
-	TRBJ1-1	-	TRBV12-3/TRBV12-4	TGTGCCAGTCGAGGGCTACGGACCACTGAAGCTTTCTTT	CASRGLRTTEAFF
-	TRBJ1-1	few	TRBV10-3	TGTGCCATCAGTGACCAGGACAGAGGGAACACTGAAGCTTTCTTT	CAISDQDRGNTEAFF
TRBD2	TRBJ2-2	-	TRBV7-6	TGTGCCAGCAGCCGGTTGGGAGGGACCGGGGAGCTGTTTTTT	CASSRLGGTGELFF
TRBD2	TRBJ2-3	few	TRBV4-2	TGTGCCAGCAGCCAGCTCCCTCCAGCGGGAGGTACAGATACGCAGTATTTT	CASSQLPPAGGTDTQYF
-	TRBJ2-3	many	TRBV7-2	TGTGCCAGCAGCTTAGCGCTCTCATACTCAGATACGCAGTATTTT	CASSLALSYSDTQYF
-	TRBJ2-1	few	TRBV5-1	TGCGCCAGCAGCTTGGGGGTACCCCGCCTTTACAATGAGCAGTTCTTC	CASSLGVPRLYNEQFF
-	TRBJ2-1	few	TRBV7-9	TGTGCCAGCAGCTTTCCTTCAGGGAGGTTAGGCAATGAGCAGTTCTTC	CASSFPSGRLGNEQFF
-	TRBJ2-3	few	TRBV4-3	TGCGCCAGCAGCCAAGGAAGCGATTATACGCAGTATTTT	CASSQGSDYTQYF
TRBD2	TRBJ2-7	-	TRBV6-5	TGTGCCAGCAGTTACGGGGGGCCACTAGCGGGCTACGAGCAGTACTTC	CASSYGGPLAGYEQYF
TRBD1	TRBJ1-2	few	TRBV28	TGTGCCAGCTGGACAGGGAACTATGGCTACACCTTC	CASWTGNYGYTF
TRBD2	TRBJ2-2	-	TRBV5-3	TGTGCCAGCAGCTTGGACTCGCGGGAGGGCCCCACCGGGGAGCTGTTTTTT	CASSLDSREGPTGELFF
TRBD2	TRBJ2-1	-	TRBV6-2/TRBV6-3	TGTGCCAGCAGTCGACAACGACTAGCAAATGAGCAGTTCTTC	CASSRQRLANEQFF
TRBD2	TRBJ2-2	-	TRBV7-2	TGTGCCAGCAGCCAGACTAGCGGGGCTTACACCGGGGAGCTGTTTTTT	CASSQTSGAYTGELFF
-	TRBJ2-7	few	TRBV28	TGTGCCAGCAGTCCTCCGGGGGCGCGGGAGCAGTACTTC	CASSPPGAREQYF